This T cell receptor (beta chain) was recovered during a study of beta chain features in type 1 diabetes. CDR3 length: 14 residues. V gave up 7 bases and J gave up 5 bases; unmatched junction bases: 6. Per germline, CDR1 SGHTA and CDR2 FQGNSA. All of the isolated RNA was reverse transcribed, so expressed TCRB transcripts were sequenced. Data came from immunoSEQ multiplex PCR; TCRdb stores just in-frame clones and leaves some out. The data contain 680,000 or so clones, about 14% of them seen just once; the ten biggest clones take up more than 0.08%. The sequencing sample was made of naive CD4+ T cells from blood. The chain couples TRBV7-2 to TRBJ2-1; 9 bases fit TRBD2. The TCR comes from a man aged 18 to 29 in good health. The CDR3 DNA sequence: TGTGCCAGCACCCCCAGCGGGGGGCACAATGAGCAGTTCTTC. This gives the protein CASTPSGGHNEQFF.